Below are 23 T cell receptor beta chains sequenced from a single sample in a study of shared clonotypes between healthy human individuals. The assay was immunoSEQ multiplex PCR, and TCRdb's table has in-frame clones only and misses some. The repertoire holds a few million clones, with more than 90% as singletons. Sequenced sample: naive CD4+ T cells sorted from blood. Documented subset: CD45RA+ positively selected. The origin of the receptors is a man between 18 and 29 years old in good health.

V usage is TRBV6-5 and J usage is TRBJ1-1; TRBD1 matches at 8 bases. V lost 6 bases and J lost 0; bases outside the gene matches: 3. The CDR3 runs 14 residues. Germline V gene lookup returns CDR1 MNHEY and CDR2 SVGAGI. Here the CDR3 DNA reads TGTGCCAGCAGGGCGGACAGGGTGAACACTGAAGCTTTCTTT. Encoded protein: CASRADRVNTEAFF.

The V gene is TRBV28, the J gene TRBJ1-6, with 7 bases fitting TRBD1. From germline, CDR1 is MDHEN and CDR2 SYDVKM. The CDR3 length is 16 residues. V shed 2 bases and J 10 bases; nucleotides not matched to a gene: 11. The CDR3 region is CASSLVPTGSRSPLHF. As DNA, the CDR3 is TGTGCCAGCAGTTTAGTCCCGACAGGGTCACGCTCACCCCTCCACTTT.

Concerning this clone: Different DNA sequences within this sample yield the same CDR3. This sequence joins TRBV18 and TRBJ2-7, with a tentative D call TRBD2 (7 bases). V shed 3 bases and J shed 1 base, with 13 bases lying between them. CDR1 is KGHSH and CDR2 is LQKENI in the germline V gene. The CDR3 totals 15 residues. CDR3 residues: CASSPEGGASYEQYF. CDR3 nucleotides: TGTGCCAGCTCACCGGAGGGGGGGGCTTCCTACGAGCAGTACTTC.

V and J are TRBV10-2 and TRBJ2-1; 8 bases agree with TRBD2. Trimming cost V 10 bases and J 3 bases; bases outside gene matches: 11. The germline V gene has CDR1 WSHSY and CDR2 SAAADI. The length of the CDR3 is 15 residues. This CDR3 is CATLWAGGLYNEQFF. CDR3 nucleotides: TGCGCCACCCTTTGGGCGGGAGGCCTCTACAATGAGCAGTTCTTC.

In its sample, this clone was seen a few times. The same CDR3 can be traced to other DNA sequences in this sample. The chain uses TRBV5-1 and TRBJ1-5, with 8 positions matching TRBD1. Losses at the gene ends were 3 bases for V and 3 bases for J; bases not matched to a gene: 2. The CDR3 extends over 14 amino acids. Per germline, CDR1 SGHRS and CDR2 YFSETQ. The CDR3 loop is CASSSGQVNQPQHF. The CDR3 bases are TGCGCCAGCAGCTCGGGACAGGTCAATCAGCCCCAGCATTTT.

The J gene is TRBJ2-1, the V gene TRBV4-3, with 8 bases that match TRBD2. This CDR3 spans 15 amino acids. With 3 bases clipped from V and 8 bases from J, the junction kept 9 bases outside the gene matches. Germline CDR1 is LGHNA and CDR2 is YSLEER. The DNA for the CDR3 is TGCGCCAGCAGCCAGGTCAAGCGGGAGAAGGATGAGCAGTTCTTC. It translates to CASSQVKREKDEQFF.

This chain links TRBV30 with TRBJ2-5; 10 nucleotides align to TRBD2. Germline-derived CDR1 and CDR2 are GTSNPN and SVGIG (reference sequence). This CDR3 has 14 residues. Trimming cost V 1 base and J 4 bases; bases outside gene matches: 3. In DNA, the CDR3 is TGTGCCTGGAGTGCCCGACTAGCGGGAGAGACCCAGTACTTC. This sequence encodes CAWSARLAGETQYF.

This clone has a single count. This chain connects TRBV18 to TRBJ1-2; D is ambiguous. The germline CDR1 and CDR2 sequences are KGHSH and LQKENI. V was shortened by 6 bases and J by 0 bases, with 17 bases between the two germline ends. The CDR3 is 16 amino acids. The CDR3, as DNA: TGTGCCAGCTCCCAGAACTTCGACAAAGCTAACTATGGCTACACCTTC. This sequence encodes CASSQNFDKANYGYTF.

The rearrangement links TRBV29-1 to TRBJ1-2; D possibly corresponds to TRBD1 (6 bases). This CDR3 is 15 amino acids long. Germline CDR1 is SQVTM and CDR2 is ANQGSEA. V lost 2 bases, J lost 8 bases, and 21 bases lay in between. CDR3 DNA sequence: TGCAGCGTTGAAAGGGAGGGAACGGGGGCTCTAGGCTACACCTTC. This sequence encodes CSVEREGTGALGYTF.

This sequence joins TRBV2 and TRBJ1-6; 8 bases match TRBD1. J gave up 9 bases and V 3 bases, and 7 bases lay outside the gene matches. CDR1 is SNHLY and CDR2 is FYNNEI in the germline V gene. The CDR3 spans 15 residues. The chain's CDR3 is CASSDAQGVVSPLHF. CDR3 in DNA: TGTGCCAGCAGTGATGCACAGGGGGTTGTTTCACCCCTCCACTTT. The entire variable domain, with the rest obtained from reference TRBV2 and TRBJ1-6, is as follows: EPEVTQTPSHQVTQMGQEVILRCVPISNHLYFYWYRQILGQKVEFLVSFYNNEISEKSEIFDDQFSVERPDGSNFTLKIRSTKLEDSAMYFCASSDAQGVVSPLHFGNGTRLTVT.

The V call is TRBV6-6, the J call TRBJ2-6; D is possibly TRBD2 (5 bases). There are 16 residues in the CDR3. Trimming took off 7 bases at V and 0 bases at J, with 13 bases between the two ends. The V gene's germline CDR1 is MNHNY and CDR2 SVGAGI (reference sequence). The CDR3 is CASIPGLLSGANVLTF. The CDR3 DNA reads TGTGCCAGCATACCCGGACTCCTCTCTGGGGCCAACGTCCTGACTTTC.

This CDR3 is CASSVMFAGTDTQYF. The CDR3 bases are TGTGCCAGCAGCGTGATGTTCGCAGGCACAGATACGCAGTATTTT. This chain uses TRBV7-2 with TRBJ2-3; no clear D gene. The length of the CDR3 is 15 residues. Trimming stripped 5 bases from V and 1 base from J, with 13 bases between. Germline V CDR1 and CDR2: SGHTA, FQGNSA. Drawing the rest from reference TRBV7-2 and TRBJ2-3, the complete variable domain is GAGVSQSPSNKVTEKGKDVELRCDPISGHTALYWYRQSLGQGLEFLIYFQGNSAPDKSGLPSDRFSAERTGGSVSTLTIQRTQQEDSAVYLCASSVMFAGTDTQYFGPGTRLTVL.

The J gene is TRBJ2-2, the V gene TRBV5-8; 7 nucleotides align to TRBD1. Germline assignment: CDR1 SGHTS and CDR2 YDEGEE. V gave up 2 bases and J gave up 3 bases; unmatched junction bases: 1. This CDR3 comprises 14 residues. CDR3 region: CASSFGTDTGELFF. Here the CDR3 DNA reads TGTGCCAGCAGCTTCGGGACAGACACCGGGGAGCTGTTTTTT.

With respect to this clone: Other DNA sequences in this specimen translate into the identical CDR3. The chain combines TRBV7-2 with TRBJ1-5; D remains ambiguous. The CDR3 extends over 14 amino acids. V was shortened by 2 bases and J by 1 base, with 6 bases between the two germline ends. CDR1 SGHTA and CDR2 FQGNSA come from the germline V gene. CDR3 bases: TGTGCCAGCAGCTTATACGGAAGCAATCAGCCCCAGCATTTT. It codes for CASSLYGSNQPQHF.

This chain links TRBV15 with TRBJ1-3; D remains ambiguous. Germline V gene lookup returns CDR1 LNHNV and CDR2 YYDKDF (reference sequence). V lost 7 bases and J lost 0, with 4 bases in between. There are 12 residues in the CDR3. The CDR3 DNA follows: TGTGCCACCAAAGCCTCTGGAAACACCATATATTTT. Translating it yields CATKASGNTIYF.

This clone showed up just once. V usage is TRBV2 and J usage is TRBJ1-5; 9 nucleotides match TRBD1. The CDR3 runs 16 residues. Germline loops: CDR1 SNHLY, CDR2 FYNNEI. V trimming: 5 bases; J trimming: 1 base; junction bases outside the gene matches: 6. The DNA for the CDR3 is TGTGCCAGCAGTCCCCCGGGGACAGGGAGCAATCAGCCCCAGCATTTT. Amino acids: CASSPPGTGSNQPQHF.

CDR3 sequence reads: CASSKGGAIYEQYF. The CDR3 DNA sequence: TGTGCCAGCTCTAAGGGGGGCGCGATATACGAGCAGTACTTC. V and J are TRBV27 and TRBJ2-7, with D perhaps assigned TRBD1 or TRBD2 (6 bases each). In germline, CDR1 is MNHEY, CDR2 SMNVEV (reference sequence). The ends were cut back, 8 bases at V and 4 bases at J, with 18 bases in the middle. The CDR3 has 14 amino acids.

This sequence joins TRBV29-1 and TRBJ2-2; 7 bases map to TRBD1. Per germline, CDR1 SQVTM and CDR2 ANQGSEA. J was trimmed by 1 base and V by 6 bases; bases with no gene match: 5. The CDR3 has 14 residues. The DNA of the CDR3 is TGCAGCGTGACGGGACAGCTGAACACCGGGGAGCTGTTTTTT. Encoded protein: CSVTGQLNTGELFF.

The V gene is TRBV19, the J gene TRBJ2-4; possibly TRBD1 for D (6 bases). The germline V gene has CDR1 LNHDA and CDR2 SQIVND (reference sequence). V lost 4 bases and J lost 0, with 10 bases in between. The CDR3 length is 15 residues. CDR3 sequence: CASSKQGPAKNIQYF. CDR3 DNA: TGTGCCAGTAGTAAACAGGGACCAGCCAAAAACATTCAGTACTTC.

The chain employs TRBV13 and TRBJ2-7; 8 positions agree with TRBD1. Germline-derived CDR1 and CDR2 are PRHDT and FYEKMQ (reference sequence). V shed 4 bases and J 4 bases; nucleotides not matched to a gene: 6. The CDR3 runs 14 residues. The CDR3: CASSSGTGPYEQYF. The CDR3 DNA follows: TGTGCCAGCAGCTCCGGGACAGGCCCGTACGAGCAGTACTTC.

The chain joins TRBV5-4 to TRBJ2-1; TRBD1 matches at 8 bases. Looked up from germline, CDR1 is SGHNT and CDR2 is YYREEE (reference sequence). This CDR3 contains 15 residues. After removal of 7 bases from V and 2 bases from J, the junction contained 8 bases not matched to a gene. CDR3 sequence: CASLEGTGAYNEQFF. DNA of the CDR3: TGTGCCAGCCTGGAGGGGACAGGAGCCTACAATGAGCAGTTCTTC.

The V call is TRBV15, the J call TRBJ2-5; 7 bases fit TRBD1. Germline V gene lookup returns CDR1 LNHNV and CDR2 YYDKDF (reference sequence). CDR3 size: 17 residues. J was trimmed by 5 bases and V by 0 bases; bases with no gene match: 12. The CDR3 DNA sequence: TGTGCCACCAGCAGAGATGCGGGCAGGGGGAGAGTTGAGACCCAGTACTTC. It is translated as CATSRDAGRGRVETQYF.

The chain combines TRBV30 with TRBJ1-5; D gene ambiguous. The CDR3 has 14 amino acids. The germline V gene encodes CDR1 GTSNPN and CDR2 SVGIG (reference sequence). V lost 0 bases and J lost 4, with 10 bases in between. The CDR3 protein is CAWSVKPGNQPQHF. As DNA, the CDR3 is TGTGCCTGGAGTGTAAAGCCGGGTAATCAGCCCCAGCATTTT.